A selection of T cell receptor beta chains follows, all from one sample in a study of T cell responses to AZD1222 COVID-19 vaccine. This table comes from immunoSEQ multiplex PCR, and its TCRdb copy is limited to in-frame clones, with some not included. This sample yields around 160,000 clones, of which around 91% are seen a single time; roughly 5.6% belongs to the top ten. The sample was peripheral blood, taken on day 0 of AZD1222 vaccination. Receptors were obtained from an adult in good health. Both conserved end residues are part of each CDR3. The D gene is left open where the match is weak. Size is omitted from some rows. Given values are once, few, many or a class for expanded clones.

v_gene	j_gene	d_gene	abundance	CDR3nt	CDR3aa
TRBV6-2/TRBV6-3	TRBJ1-2	.	.	TGTGCCAGCAGCGACTACGTGGTGGGAGGTGATGGCTACACCTTC	CASSDYVVGGDGYTF
TRBV5-5	TRBJ2-7	TRBD2	.	TGTGCCAGCAGCTTGTCATTAGCGGGGGTATACGAGCAGTACTTC	CASSLSLAGVYEQYF
TRBV27	TRBJ1-5	.	.	TGTGCCAGCAGTTTCGGGGGGCCGCATCAGCCCCAGCATTTT	CASSFGGPHQPQHF
TRBV6-5	TRBJ2-7	.	.	TGTGCCAGCAGTACCGGACTAAAATACGAGCAGTACTTC	CASSTGLKYEQYF
TRBV11-2	TRBJ1-1	.	.	TGTGCCAGCCACAGGAACACTGAAGCTTTCTTT	CASHRNTEAFF
TRBV3-1/TRBV3-2	TRBJ2-1	.	.	TGTGCCAGCAGCCAACCGGACACCTGGAGACTGTCACGTCCTTCCTACAATGAGCAGTTCTTC	CASSQPDTWRLSRPSYNEQFF
TRBV5-6	TRBJ1-2	.	.	TGTGCCAGCAGCTTGGAGGGGTCGCCTGGGAAACGGCTCTATGGCTACACCTTC	CASSLEGSPGKRLYGYTF
TRBV7-8	TRBJ2-7	.	.	TGTGCCAGCACTACGACGGACTCCTACGAGCAGTACTTC	CASTTTDSYEQYF
TRBV7-9	TRBJ2-7	.	.	TGTGCCAGCAGCTTATGGAACGAGCAGTACTTC	CASSLWNEQYF
TRBV6-5	TRBJ2-3	.	.	TGTGCCAGCAGCCAATCAGATACGCAGTATTTT	CASSQSDTQYF
TRBV3-1/TRBV3-2	TRBJ1-3	.	medium-sized	TGTGCCAGCAGCCAAGTCTTCAGGGTGAAACTAAACACCATATATTTT	CASSQVFRVKLNTIYF
TRBV5-4	TRBJ1-2	.	.	TGTGCCAGCAGCTTCGAGGGAGGTTATGGCTACACCTTC	CASSFEGGYGYTF
TRBV10-1	TRBJ2-3	TRBD1	.	TGCGCCAGACCGGGACAGGCTATCACAGATACGCAGTATTTT	CARPGQAITDTQYF
TRBV28	TRBJ2-7	TRBD1	.	TGTGCCAGCAGTACCATCCGGGACAGGGGCTACGAGCAGTACTTC	CASSTIRDRGYEQYF
TRBV7-9	TRBJ1-4	.	.	TGTGCCAGCAGCTTCTTTCCCCCCCGGTTTCGGACTAATGAAAAACTGTTTTTT	CASSFFPPRFRTNEKLFF
TRBV4-3	TRBJ1-1	TRBD1	.	TGCGCCAGCAGGCGAGGGACAGCGAACACTGAAGCTTTCTTT	CASRRGTANTEAFF
TRBV4-1	TRBJ2-7	.	.	TGCGCCAGCAGCCAAGTCACCCAGTACGAGCAGTACTTC	CASSQVTQYEQYF
TRBV5-6	TRBJ1-2	.	.	TGTGCCAGCAGCTCCTACCAGGGCTGGGACTATGGCTACACCTTC	CASSSYQGWDYGYTF
TRBV4-3	TRBJ1-3	.	.	TGCGCCAGCAGCCAAGATAAGGGAAACACCATATATTTT	CASSQDKGNTIYF
TRBV7-2	TRBJ1-2	.	.	TGTGCCAGCAGCCCACAGGGAAACGCTTACTATGGCTACACCTTC	CASSPQGNAYYGYTF
TRBV7-2	TRBJ2-7	.	few	TGTGCCAGCAGCTTAGTGTCCGGGGTAAAGTCCTACGAGCAGTACTTC	CASSLVSGVKSYEQYF
TRBV5-4	TRBJ2-4	TRBD2	.	TGTGCCAGCAGCCATCCGGGACTAGCTGAACGAAACATTCAGTACTTC	CASSHPGLAERNIQYF
TRBV11-2	TRBJ2-2	.	.	TGTGCCAGCAGCACAGGGAACACCGGGGAGCTGTTTTTT	CASSTGNTGELFF
TRBV7-9	TRBJ2-5	.	.	TGTGCCAGCGGTAGAGGACAAGAGACCCAGTACTTC	CASGRGQETQYF
TRBV5-1	TRBJ2-3	.	.	TGCGCCAGCAGCTTGAACTCCCGCACAGATACGCAGTATTTT	CASSLNSRTDTQYF
TRBV5-1	TRBJ2-1	TRBD1	.	TGCGCCAGCAGCTTAAACCCTCCCGGGACAGGGTCCTACAATGAGCAGTTCTTC	CASSLNPPGTGSYNEQFF
TRBV6-5	TRBJ2-2	.	.	TGTGCCAGCAGTTACTCTGCGGGGGCCAACACCGGGGAGCTGTTTTTT	CASSYSAGANTGELFF
TRBV5-6	TRBJ2-5	TRBD1	.	TGTGCCAGCAGCCAGGGACAGCTCCCGGGGACCCAGTACTTC	CASSQGQLPGTQYF
TRBV5-4	TRBJ2-5	.	.	TGTGCCAGCAGCTTTTCGGCGGAGGGAAGGGTGGGGACCCAGTACTTC	CASSFSAEGRVGTQYF